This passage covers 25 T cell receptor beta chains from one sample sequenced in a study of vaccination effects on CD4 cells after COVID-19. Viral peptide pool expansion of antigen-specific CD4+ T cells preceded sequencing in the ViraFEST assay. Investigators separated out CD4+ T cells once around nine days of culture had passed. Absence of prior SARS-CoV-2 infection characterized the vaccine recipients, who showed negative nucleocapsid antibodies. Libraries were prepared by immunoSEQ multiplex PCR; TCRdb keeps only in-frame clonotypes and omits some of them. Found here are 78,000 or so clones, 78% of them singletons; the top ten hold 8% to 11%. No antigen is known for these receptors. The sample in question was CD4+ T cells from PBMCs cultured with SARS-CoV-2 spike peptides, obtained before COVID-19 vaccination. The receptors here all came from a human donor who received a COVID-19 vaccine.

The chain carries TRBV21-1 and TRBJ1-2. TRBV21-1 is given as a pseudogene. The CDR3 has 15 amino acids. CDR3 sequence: CASSARGGGIYGYTF. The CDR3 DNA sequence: TGTGCCAGCAGCGCCCGGGGGGGAGGCATCTATGGCTACACCTTC.

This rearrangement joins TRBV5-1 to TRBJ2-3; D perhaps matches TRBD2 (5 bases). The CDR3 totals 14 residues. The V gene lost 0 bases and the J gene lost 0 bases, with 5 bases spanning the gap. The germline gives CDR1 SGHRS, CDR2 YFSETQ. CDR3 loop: CASSLVASTDTQYF. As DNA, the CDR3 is TGCGCCAGCAGCTTGGTAGCGAGCACAGATACGCAGTATTTT.

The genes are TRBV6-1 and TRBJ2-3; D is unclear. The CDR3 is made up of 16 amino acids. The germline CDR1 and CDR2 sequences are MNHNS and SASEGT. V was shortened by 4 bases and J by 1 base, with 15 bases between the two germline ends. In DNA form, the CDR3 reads TGTGCCAGCAGTGTAGGGCCGGCGCCCCGCACAGATACGCAGTATTTT. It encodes CASSVGPAPRTDTQYF.

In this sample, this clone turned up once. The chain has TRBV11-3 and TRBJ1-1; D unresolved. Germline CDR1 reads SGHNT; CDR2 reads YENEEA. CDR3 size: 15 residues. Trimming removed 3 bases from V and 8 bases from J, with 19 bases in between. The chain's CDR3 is CASSFRGAEPKEAFF. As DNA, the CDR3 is TGTGCCAGCAGCTTTCGAGGAGCAGAACCAAAGGAAGCTTTCTTT.

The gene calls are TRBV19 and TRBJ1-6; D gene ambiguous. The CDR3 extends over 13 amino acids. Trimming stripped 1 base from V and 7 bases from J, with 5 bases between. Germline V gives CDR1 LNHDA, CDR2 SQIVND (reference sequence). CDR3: CASSIVRNSPLHF. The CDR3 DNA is TGTGCCAGTAGTATAGTTAGGAATTCACCCCTCCACTTT.

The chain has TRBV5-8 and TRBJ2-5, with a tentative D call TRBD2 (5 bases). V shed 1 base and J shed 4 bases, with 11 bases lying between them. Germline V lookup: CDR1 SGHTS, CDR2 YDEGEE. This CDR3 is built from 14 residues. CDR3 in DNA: TGTGCCAGCAGCTTGATTCCCGGGGTAGAGACCCAGTACTTC. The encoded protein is CASSLIPGVETQYF.

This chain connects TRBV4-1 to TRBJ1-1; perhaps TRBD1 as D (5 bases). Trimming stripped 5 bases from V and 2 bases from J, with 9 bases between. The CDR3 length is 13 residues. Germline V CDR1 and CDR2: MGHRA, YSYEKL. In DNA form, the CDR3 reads TGCGCCAGCAGCGGGGCAGCTAACACTGAAGCTTTCTTT. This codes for CASSGAANTEAFF.

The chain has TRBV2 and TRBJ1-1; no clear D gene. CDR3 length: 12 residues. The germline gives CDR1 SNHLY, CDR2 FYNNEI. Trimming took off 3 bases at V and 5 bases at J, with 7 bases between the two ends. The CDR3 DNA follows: TGTGCCAGCAGTGATCGGGAAACTGAAGCTTTCTTT. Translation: CASSDRETEAFF.

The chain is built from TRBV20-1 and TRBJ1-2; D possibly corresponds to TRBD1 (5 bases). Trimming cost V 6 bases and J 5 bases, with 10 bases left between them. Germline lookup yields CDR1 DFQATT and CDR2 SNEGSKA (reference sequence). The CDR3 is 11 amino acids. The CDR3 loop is CSAGEGYGYTF. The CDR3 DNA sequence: TGCAGTGCAGGGGAGGGATATGGCTACACCTTC.

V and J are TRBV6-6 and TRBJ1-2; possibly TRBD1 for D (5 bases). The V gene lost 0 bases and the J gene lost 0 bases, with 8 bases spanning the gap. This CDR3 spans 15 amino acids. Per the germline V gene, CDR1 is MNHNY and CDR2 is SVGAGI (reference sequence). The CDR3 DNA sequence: TGTGCCAGCAGTTACTCGGGGGGGTCTAACTATGGCTACACCTTC. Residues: CASSYSGGSNYGYTF.

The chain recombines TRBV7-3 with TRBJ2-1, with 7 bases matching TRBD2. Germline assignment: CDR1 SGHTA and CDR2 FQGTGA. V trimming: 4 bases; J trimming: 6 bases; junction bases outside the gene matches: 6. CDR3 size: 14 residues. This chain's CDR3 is CASSSGRASNEQFF. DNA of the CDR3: TGTGCCAGCAGCTCAGGGAGGGCAAGCAATGAGCAGTTCTTC.

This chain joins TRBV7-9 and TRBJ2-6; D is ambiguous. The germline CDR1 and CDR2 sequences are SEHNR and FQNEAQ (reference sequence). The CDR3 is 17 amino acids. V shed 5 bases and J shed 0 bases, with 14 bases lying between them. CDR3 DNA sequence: TGTGCCAGCAGCCAAAGTACCGCCCTCTCTGGGGCCAACGTCCTGACTTTC. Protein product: CASSQSTALSGANVLTF.

This chain's CDR3 is CASSLRSDGYTF. DNA of the CDR3: TGTGCCAGCAGTTTGAGGTCAGATGGCTACACCTTC. J is TRBJ1-2 and V is TRBV12-3 or TRBV12-4; D gene unclear. The CDR3 sequence is 12 residues long. Trimming took 3 bases from V and 6 from J, leaving 8 bases between them.

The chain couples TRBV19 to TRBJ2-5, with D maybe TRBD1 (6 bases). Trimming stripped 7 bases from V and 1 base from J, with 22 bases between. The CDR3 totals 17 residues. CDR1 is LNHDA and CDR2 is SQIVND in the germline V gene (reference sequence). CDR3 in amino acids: CASTDRGGSDAQETQYF. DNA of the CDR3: TGTGCCAGTACCGATAGAGGGGGAAGCGATGCCCAAGAGACCCAGTACTTC.

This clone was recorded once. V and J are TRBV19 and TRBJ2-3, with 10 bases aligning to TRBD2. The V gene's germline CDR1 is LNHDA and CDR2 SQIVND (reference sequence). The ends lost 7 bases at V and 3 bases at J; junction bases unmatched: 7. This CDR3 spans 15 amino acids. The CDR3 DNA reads TGTGCCAGTACCCAGCGGGGGGGCCTGACAGATACGCAGTATTTT. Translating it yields CASTQRGGLTDTQYF. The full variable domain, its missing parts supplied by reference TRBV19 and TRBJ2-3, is DGGITQSPKYLFRKEGQNVTLSCEQNLNHDAMYWYRQDPGQGLRLIYYSQIVNDFQKGDIAEGYSVSREKKESFPLTVTSAQKNPTAFYLCASTQRGGLTDTQYFGPGTRLTVL.

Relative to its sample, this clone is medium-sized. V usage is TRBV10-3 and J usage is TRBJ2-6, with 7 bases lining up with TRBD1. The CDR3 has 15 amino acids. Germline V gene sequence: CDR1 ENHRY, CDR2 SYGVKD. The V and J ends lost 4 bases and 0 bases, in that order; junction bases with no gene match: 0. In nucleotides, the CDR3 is TGTGCCATCAGTGCAGGGGGCTCTGGGGCCAACGTCCTGACTTTC. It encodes CAISAGGSGANVLTF.

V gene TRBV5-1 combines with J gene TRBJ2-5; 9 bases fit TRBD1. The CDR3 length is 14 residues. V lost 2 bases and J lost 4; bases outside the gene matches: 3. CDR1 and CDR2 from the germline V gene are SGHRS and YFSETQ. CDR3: CASSLGQGLETQYF. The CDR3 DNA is TGCGCCAGCAGCTTAGGACAGGGGCTAGAGACCCAGTACTTC.

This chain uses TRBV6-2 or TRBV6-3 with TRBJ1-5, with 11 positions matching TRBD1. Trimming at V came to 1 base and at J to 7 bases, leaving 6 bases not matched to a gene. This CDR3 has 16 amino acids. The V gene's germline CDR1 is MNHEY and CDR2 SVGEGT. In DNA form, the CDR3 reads TGTGCCAGCAGTTACTTCGCCGGGACAGGGGGACAGCCCCAGCATTTT. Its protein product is CASSYFAGTGGQPQHF.

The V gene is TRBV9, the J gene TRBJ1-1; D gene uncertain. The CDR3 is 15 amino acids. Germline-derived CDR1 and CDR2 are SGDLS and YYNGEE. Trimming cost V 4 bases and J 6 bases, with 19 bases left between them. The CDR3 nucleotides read TGTGCCAGCAGCCCCCGCCTGACCGGGAGTGCTGAAGCTTTCTTT. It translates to CASSPRLTGSAEAFF.

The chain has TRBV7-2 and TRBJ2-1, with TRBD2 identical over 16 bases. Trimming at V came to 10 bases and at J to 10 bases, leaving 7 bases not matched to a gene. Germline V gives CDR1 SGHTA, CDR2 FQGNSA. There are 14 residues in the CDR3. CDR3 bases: TGTGCCACCGGGACTAGCGGGGGGGCCTGGGAGCAGTTCTTC. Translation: CATGTSGGAWEQFF.

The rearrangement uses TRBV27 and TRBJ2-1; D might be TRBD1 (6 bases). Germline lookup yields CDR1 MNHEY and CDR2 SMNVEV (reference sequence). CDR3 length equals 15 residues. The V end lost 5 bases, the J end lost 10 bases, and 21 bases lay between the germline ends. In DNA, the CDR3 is TGTGCCAGCAGTGGGATGGACAGAAAATTTGGGGAGCAGTTCTTC. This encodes CASSGMDRKFGEQFF.

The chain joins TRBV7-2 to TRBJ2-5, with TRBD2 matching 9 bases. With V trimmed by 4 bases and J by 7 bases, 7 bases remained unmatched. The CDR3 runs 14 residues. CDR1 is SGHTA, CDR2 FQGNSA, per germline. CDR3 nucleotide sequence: TGTGCCAGCAGCTCCCTAGCGGGGCGGGGGACCCAGTACTTC. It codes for CASSSLAGRGTQYF.

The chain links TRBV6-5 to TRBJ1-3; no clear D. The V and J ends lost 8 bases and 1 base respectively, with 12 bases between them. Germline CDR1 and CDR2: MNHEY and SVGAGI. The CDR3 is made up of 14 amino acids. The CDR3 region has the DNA TGTGCCAGCGTGGCTCCCAAATCTGGAAACACCATATATTTT. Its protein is CASVAPKSGNTIYF.

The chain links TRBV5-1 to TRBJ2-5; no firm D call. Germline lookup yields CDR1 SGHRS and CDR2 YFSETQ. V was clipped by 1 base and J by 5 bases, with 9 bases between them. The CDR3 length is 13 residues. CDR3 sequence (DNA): TGCGCCAGCAGCTTGTCTACGAGGGAGACCCAGTACTTC. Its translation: CASSLSTRETQYF.

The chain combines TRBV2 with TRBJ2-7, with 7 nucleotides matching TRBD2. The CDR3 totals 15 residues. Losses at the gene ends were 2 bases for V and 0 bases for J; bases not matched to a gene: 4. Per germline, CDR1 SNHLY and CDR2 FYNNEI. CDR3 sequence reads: CASSERGLSSYEQYV. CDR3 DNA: TGTGCCAGCAGTGAAAGGGGACTAAGCTCCTACGAGCAGTACGTC.